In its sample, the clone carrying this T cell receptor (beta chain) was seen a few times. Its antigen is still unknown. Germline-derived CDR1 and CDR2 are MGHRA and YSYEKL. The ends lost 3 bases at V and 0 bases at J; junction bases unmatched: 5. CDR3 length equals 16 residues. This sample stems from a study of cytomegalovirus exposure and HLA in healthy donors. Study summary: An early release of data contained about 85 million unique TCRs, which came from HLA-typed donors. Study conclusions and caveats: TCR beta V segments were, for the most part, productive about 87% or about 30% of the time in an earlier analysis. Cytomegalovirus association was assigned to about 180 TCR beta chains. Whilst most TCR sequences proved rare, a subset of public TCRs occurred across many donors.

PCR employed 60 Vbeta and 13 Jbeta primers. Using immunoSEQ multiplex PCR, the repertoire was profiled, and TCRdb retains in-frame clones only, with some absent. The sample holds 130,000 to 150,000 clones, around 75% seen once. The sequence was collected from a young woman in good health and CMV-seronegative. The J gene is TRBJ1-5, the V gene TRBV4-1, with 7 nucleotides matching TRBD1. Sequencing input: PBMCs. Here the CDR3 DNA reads TGCGCCAGCAGCCAGTCCGGGACAGATAGCAATCAGCCCCAGCATTTT. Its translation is CASSQSGTDSNQPQHF.